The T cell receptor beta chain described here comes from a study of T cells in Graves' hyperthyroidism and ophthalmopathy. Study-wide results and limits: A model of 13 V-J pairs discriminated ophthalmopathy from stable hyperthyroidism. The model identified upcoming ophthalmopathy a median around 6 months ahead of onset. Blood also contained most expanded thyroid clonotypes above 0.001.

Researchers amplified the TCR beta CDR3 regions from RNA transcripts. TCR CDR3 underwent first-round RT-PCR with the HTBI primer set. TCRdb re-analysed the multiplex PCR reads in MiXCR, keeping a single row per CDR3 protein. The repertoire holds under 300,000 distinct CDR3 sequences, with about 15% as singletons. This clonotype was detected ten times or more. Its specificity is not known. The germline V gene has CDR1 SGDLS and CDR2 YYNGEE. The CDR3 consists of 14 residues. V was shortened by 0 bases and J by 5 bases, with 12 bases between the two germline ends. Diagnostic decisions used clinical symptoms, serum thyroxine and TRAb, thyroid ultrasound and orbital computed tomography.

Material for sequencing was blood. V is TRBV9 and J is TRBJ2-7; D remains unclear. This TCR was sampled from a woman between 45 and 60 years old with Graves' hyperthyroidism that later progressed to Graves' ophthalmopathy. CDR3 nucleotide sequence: TGTGCCAGCAGCGTAGATCAAAGGATGAACGAGCAGTACTTC. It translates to CASSVDQRMNEQYF.